The 5 T cell receptor beta chains presented below share a single source sample, sequenced in a study of control samples from healthy donors and cancer patients. The data were produced by immunoSEQ multiplex PCR, yet TCRdb's version contains in-frame clones alone and is incomplete. The repertoire includes around 140,000 clones, approximately 92% of them detected once, and roughly 3.1% sits in the top ten. Sequences were obtained from blood. The receptors come from a man aged 25 to 40 in good health.

This chain connects TRBV5-8 to TRBJ1-5, with unresolved D. CDR3 length: 13 residues. The V end lost 3 bases, the J end lost 6 bases, and 10 bases lay between the germline ends. The germline CDR1 and CDR2 sequences are SGHTS and YDEGEE. The chain's CDR3 is CASSSDGSQPQHF. The CDR3 DNA reads TGTGCCAGCAGCTCGGATGGCAGTCAGCCCCAGCATTTT. Full variable domain (remainder filled in from reference TRBV5-8 and TRBJ1-5): EAGVTQSPTHLIKTRGQQATLRCSPISGHTSVYWYQQALGLGLQFLLWYDEGEERNRGNFPPRFSGRQFPNYSSELNVNALELEDSALYLCASSSDGSQPQHFGDGTRLSIL.

The rearrangement links TRBV29-1 to TRBJ1-2; the match to TRBD1 covers 9 bases. Germline V gene sequence: CDR1 SQVTM, CDR2 ANQGSEA. The length of the CDR3 is 13 residues. Germline trimming cut 7 bases from V and 4 bases from J; bases unmatched to any gene: 7. CDR3 in amino acids: CSAPSDRGYGYTF. The CDR3 region has the DNA TGCAGCGCCCCCTCGGACAGGGGCTATGGCTACACCTTC.

This clone was seen once. The chain links TRBV7-2 to TRBJ2-5; D gene unclear. The CDR3 is made up of 13 amino acids. Germline V gene data show CDR1 as SGHTA and CDR2 as FQGNSA. Trimming stripped 3 bases from V and 5 bases from J, with 10 bases between. The DNA for the CDR3 is TGTGCCAGCAGCTTCCCTTCCGGGGAGACCCAGTACTTC. Protein product: CASSFPSGETQYF.

V and J are TRBV7-8 and TRBJ2-7; 15 nucleotides line up with TRBD2. V was clipped by 4 bases and J by 4 bases; unmatched bases: 2. Germline CDR1 and CDR2: SGHVS and FQNEAQ. The CDR3 contains 15 residues. Here the CDR3 reads CASSWGTSGGYEQYF. The CDR3 nucleotides are TGTGCCAGCAGCTGGGGGACTAGCGGGGGGTACGAGCAGTACTTC.

The chain is built from TRBV7-7 and TRBJ2-2; 13 nucleotides align to TRBD2. The ends lost 8 bases at V and 5 bases at J; junction bases unmatched: 11. This CDR3 comprises 17 residues. Germline loops: CDR1 SSHAT, CDR2 FNYEAQ (reference sequence). The CDR3 region has the DNA TGTGCCAGCTCGGGACTAGCGGGGCCCTCGAGTACCGGGGAGCTGTTTTTT. As protein: CASSGLAGPSSTGELFF.